A selection of T cell receptor beta chains follows, all from one sample in a study of human T cells and chemical hapten exposure. Each CDR3 protein is one row after TCRdb ran MiXCR on the RACE reads. The table records some 300,000 distinct CDR3 sequences, about 5.4% of them present only once. This sample comprised whole blood, obtained in connection with sensitization to the hapten diphenylcyclopropenone (DPC). The receptors derive from a woman under 30 with alopecia areata. Some clones in this sample may be carry-over from other donors' samples. Each CDR3 is given without its conserved first and last residue. The D gene is left open where the match is weak. Rows may omit the clone size; those that give it use once, few, many or a size class.

d_call: TRBD1
j_call: TRBJ2-2
v_call: TRBV6-2/TRBV6-3
clone_size: many
cdr3_aa: ASSYPTGRDTGELF

d_call: .
j_call: TRBJ1-1
v_call: TRBV6-2/TRBV6-3
clone_size: few
cdr3_aa: ASSYSAGAGTEAF

d_call: .
j_call: TRBJ2-3
v_call: TRBV18
clone_size: few
cdr3_aa: ASSPRPEPTDTQY

d_call: TRBD2
j_call: TRBJ2-3
v_call: TRBV4-3
clone_size: .
cdr3_aa: ASSQEYSGGSKRDTQY

d_call: .
j_call: TRBJ2-5
v_call: TRBV5-1
clone_size: many
cdr3_aa: ASVGETQY

d_call: .
j_call: TRBJ2-7
v_call: TRBV5-4
clone_size: few
cdr3_aa: ASSLELGALEQY

d_call: TRBD2
j_call: TRBJ2-3
v_call: TRBV5-1
clone_size: many
cdr3_aa: ASRPSGEVSDTQY

d_call: .
j_call: TRBJ1-2
v_call: TRBV12-3/TRBV12-4
clone_size: many
cdr3_aa: ASRQSGAYGYT

d_call: .
j_call: TRBJ2-1
v_call: TRBV7-3
clone_size: .
cdr3_aa: ASSLMGVDEQF

d_call: TRBD1
j_call: TRBJ2-1
v_call: TRBV15
clone_size: few
cdr3_aa: ATSRAQGVYNEQF

d_call: .
j_call: TRBJ1-4
v_call: TRBV4-3
clone_size: .
cdr3_aa: ASSQDQFGEKLF

d_call: TRBD2
j_call: TRBJ2-3
v_call: TRBV10-3
clone_size: .
cdr3_aa: AISDRARVTSGGTDTQY

d_call: .
j_call: TRBJ2-7
v_call: TRBV29-1
clone_size: many
cdr3_aa: SVDTQGPFSEQY

d_call: .
j_call: TRBJ2-3
v_call: TRBV4-1
clone_size: many
cdr3_aa: ASSQDWGTDTQY

d_call: .
j_call: TRBJ2-7
v_call: TRBV20-1
clone_size: many
cdr3_aa: SAPVEPSSYEQY

d_call: .
j_call: TRBJ2-3
v_call: TRBV5-1
clone_size: many
cdr3_aa: ASSLALDTQY

d_call: .
j_call: TRBJ1-1
v_call: TRBV5-4
clone_size: many
cdr3_aa: ASSEDRNPLAF

d_call: TRBD1
j_call: TRBJ1-6
v_call: TRBV2
clone_size: few
cdr3_aa: ASSDGQGESPLH

d_call: .
j_call: TRBJ2-6
v_call: TRBV7-3
clone_size: few
cdr3_aa: ASSGAGRAGANVLT

d_call: .
j_call: TRBJ2-1
v_call: TRBV20-1
clone_size: .
cdr3_aa: SASRLAGGSYNEQF

d_call: .
j_call: TRBJ1-3
v_call: TRBV29-1
clone_size: .
cdr3_aa: SVEYPSGNTIY

d_call: .
j_call: TRBJ2-5
v_call: TRBV12-3/TRBV12-4
clone_size: .
cdr3_aa: ASSLASYQETQY

d_call: .
j_call: TRBJ2-7
v_call: TRBV7-9
clone_size: many
cdr3_aa: ASSSDSRKEQY

d_call: .
j_call: TRBJ1-6
v_call: TRBV9
clone_size: many
cdr3_aa: ASSVLDSGYSPLH

d_call: .
j_call: TRBJ1-5
v_call: TRBV6-1
clone_size: few
cdr3_aa: QAGAPDQPQH

d_call: TRBD1
j_call: TRBJ1-2
v_call: TRBV6-6
clone_size: .
cdr3_aa: ASSRGDRDPTNYGYT

d_call: TRBD1
j_call: TRBJ1-5
v_call: TRBV12-3/TRBV12-4
clone_size: many
cdr3_aa: ASREDRAGPQH

d_call: .
j_call: TRBJ1-2
v_call: TRBV28
clone_size: .
cdr3_aa: ASIARSNYGYT

d_call: TRBD1
j_call: TRBJ1-3
v_call: TRBV20-1
clone_size: many
cdr3_aa: SARPYYDRAGGNTIY

d_call: .
j_call: TRBJ1-2
v_call: TRBV4-3
clone_size: .
cdr3_aa: ASSQEWVGYGYT

d_call: TRBD1
j_call: TRBJ1-1
v_call: TRBV20-1
clone_size: few
cdr3_aa: SASRGTGDTEAF

d_call: TRBD1
j_call: TRBJ2-3
v_call: TRBV12-3/TRBV12-4
clone_size: .
cdr3_aa: ASSRQGPDTQY

d_call: TRBD1
j_call: TRBJ2-1
v_call: TRBV6-5
clone_size: many
cdr3_aa: ASSFGTGGHNEQF

d_call: TRBD1
j_call: TRBJ1-5
v_call: TRBV12-3/TRBV12-4
clone_size: .
cdr3_aa: ASSQGQGTQPQH

d_call: TRBD1
j_call: TRBJ2-3
v_call: TRBV5-1
clone_size: many
cdr3_aa: ASSGGDRVVTDTQY

d_call: .
j_call: TRBJ1-1
v_call: TRBV16
clone_size: .
cdr3_aa: ASSLQARTEAF

d_call: .
j_call: TRBJ1-5
v_call: TRBV7-9
clone_size: many
cdr3_aa: ASSLEEGVQPQH

d_call: .
j_call: TRBJ2-5
v_call: TRBV7-9
clone_size: .
cdr3_aa: ASSSALRYQETQY

d_call: TRBD1
j_call: TRBJ2-7
v_call: TRBV9
clone_size: many
cdr3_aa: ASSGPTDRAEQY

d_call: .
j_call: TRBJ2-5
v_call: TRBV2
clone_size: few
cdr3_aa: ASSERRTETQY

d_call: TRBD1
j_call: TRBJ1-2
v_call: TRBV28
clone_size: .
cdr3_aa: ASSSRGRGFYYGYT

d_call: .
j_call: TRBJ2-1
v_call: TRBV3-1
clone_size: .
cdr3_aa: ASSQDPGQHNEQF

d_call: .
j_call: TRBJ1-3
v_call: TRBV29-1
clone_size: many
cdr3_aa: SVGERGNLNSGNTIY

d_call: .
j_call: TRBJ2-6
v_call: TRBV29-1
clone_size: many
cdr3_aa: SVGEGGANVLT

d_call: TRBD2
j_call: TRBJ2-3
v_call: TRBV20-1
clone_size: few
cdr3_aa: SAPLISTSGGDTQY

d_call: TRBD1
j_call: TRBJ2-5
v_call: TRBV12-5
clone_size: .
cdr3_aa: ASALRGGPEY

d_call: .
j_call: TRBJ2-3
v_call: TRBV7-2
clone_size: few
cdr3_aa: ASSLEHTRTDTQY

d_call: .
j_call: TRBJ1-1
v_call: TRBV6-1
clone_size: .
cdr3_aa: ASTLGGADTEAF

d_call: TRBD1
j_call: TRBJ1-4
v_call: TRBV5-6
clone_size: many
cdr3_aa: ASSLRETGSTYANEKLF

d_call: .
j_call: TRBJ2-5
v_call: TRBV29-1
clone_size: many
cdr3_aa: SVEDQGETQY

d_call: TRBD2
j_call: TRBJ2-5
v_call: TRBV14
clone_size: few
cdr3_aa: ASSQGLAGGLGETQY